This TCR beta chain was found in a study of T cells in Graves' hyperthyroidism and ophthalmopathy. This clonotype was detected ten times or more. Amplified regions were TCR beta CDR3 sequences from RNA transcripts. The HTBI primer set drove a first-round RT-PCR of the TCR CDR3. TCRdb analysed the multiplex PCR reads with MiXCR anew, one entry per CDR3 protein. The sample lists around 250,000 distinct CDR3 sequences; roughly 15% were seen once. Patients were aged 18 to 65, had disease duration under 2 months, and had newly diagnosed hyperthyroidism. V shed 1 base, J shed 4 bases, and the junction held 6 bases outside the gene matches. This CDR3 spans 16 amino acids. Germline loops: CDR1 MNHEY, CDR2 SMNVEV (reference sequence).

This chain links TRBV27 with TRBJ2-1, with 8 bases that match TRBD2. The sequence derives from a woman aged 40 to 55 with Graves' hyperthyroidism that later progressed to Graves' ophthalmopathy. The sample taken for sequencing was blood. The CDR3 nucleotides read TGTGCCAGCAGTTTATACAGCGGGGGTGCATACAATGAGCAGTTCTTC. Translating gives CASSLYSGGAYNEQFF.